Listed below are T cell receptor beta chains from one sample, sequenced in a study of CD8+ T cells in alopecia areata. Generated by immunoSEQ multiplex PCR, the TCRdb table keeps only in-frame clones and is missing some. The sample records approximately 7,800 clones, 50% to 75% being singletons. The sequencing here drew on skin, taken at week 0. The receptors were sampled from a human donor with alopecia areata. Each CDR3 is given with its conserved first and last residue. D genes are given only for firm matches. Clone size appears in some rows only: once, few, many, or a class for an expanded clone.

V	J	size	D	DNA	CDR3
TRBV18	TRBJ1-1	NA	TRBD1	TGTGCCAGCTCACCCGCCCCGGGACAGGGGGGTTCCTACACTGAAGCTTTCTTT	CASSPAPGQGGSYTEAFF
TRBV6-1	TRBJ2-1	NA	TRBD2	TGTGCCAGCAGTGTATGGCTAGCGGGGGGTTTAGGGGACAATGAGCAGTTCTTC	CASSVWLAGGLGDNEQFF
TRBV4-1	TRBJ2-7	once	NA	TGCGCCAGCAGCTCTCCAGGGGGGGTCTACGAGCAGTACTTC	CASSSPGGVYEQYF
TRBV27	TRBJ2-3	NA	TRBD2	TGTGCCAGCAGTTTCCAGCTAGCGGGACCAGATACGCAGTATTTT	CASSFQLAGPDTQYF
TRBV27	TRBJ2-5	NA	TRBD1	TGTGCCAGCAGTTTACTTTTTCCCCGGGACAGAGATAACCAAGAGACCCAGTACTTC	CASSLLFPRDRDNQETQYF
TRBV28	TRBJ1-3	NA	NA	TGTGCCAGCACAGGGGACTCTGGAAACACCATATATTTT	CASTGDSGNTIYF
TRBV29-1	TRBJ2-1	NA	NA	TGCAGCCTTAAATTACTGCAATACGGTGAGCAGTTCTTC	CSLKLLQYGEQFF
TRBV10-3	TRBJ1-2	NA	NA	TGTGCCATCAGTCACGCGCAGGGGCACTATGGCTACACCTTC	CAISHAQGHYGYTF
TRBV6-5	TRBJ1-2	few	TRBD1	TGTGCCAGCAGTTACACCCCGGGACAGGGCGGTGGCTACACCTTC	CASSYTPGQGGGYTF
TRBV6-5	TRBJ2-5	NA	NA	TGTGCCAGCAGCCTTCGGCCCCGGGAGACCCAGTACTTC	CASSLRPRETQYF
TRBV23-1	TRBJ2-7	NA	NA	TGCGCCAGCAGTCTGGCGCAGGGCCCCTACGAGCAGTACTTC	CASSLAQGPYEQYF
TRBV7-2	TRBJ1-5	NA	TRBD1	TGTGCCAGCAGCTTTGGCAGGGGGCAGCCCCAGCATTTT	CASSFGRGQPQHF
TRBV5-1	TRBJ2-2	NA	TRBD1	TGCGCCAGCCGCACCGGGACAGGGGAGAACACCGGGGAGCTGTTTTTT	CASRTGTGENTGELFF
TRBV25-1	TRBJ2-3	NA	TRBD2	TGTGCCAGCAGTGAAGCTACTAGCGGGACAGATACGCAGTATTTT	CASSEATSGTDTQYF
TRBV28	TRBJ2-7	NA	NA	TGTGCCAGCAGTTTATTTGGGCGGTACGAGCAGTACTTC	CASSLFGRYEQYF
TRBV6-6	TRBJ2-5	NA	NA	TGTGCCAGCAGTTACGGGGAAGGGACCCAGTACTTC	CASSYGEGTQYF
TRBV11-2	TRBJ2-2	few	TRBD2	TGTGCCAGCAGCTTAGACCGACCTCTAGGACTAGCGGGGAACACCGGGGAGCTGTTTTTT	CASSLDRPLGLAGNTGELFF
TRBV7-2	TRBJ2-7	NA	TRBD2	TGTGCCAGCAGCCCAGCTAGCGGGGGCTCCTACGAGCAGTACTTC	CASSPASGGSYEQYF
TRBV5-6	TRBJ1-1	NA	NA	TGTGCCAGCAGCCTGGTGGGGGGAAAGAACACTGAAGCTTTCTTT	CASSLVGGKNTEAFF
TRBV7-1	TRBJ2-3	few	NA	TGTGCCAGCAGCCCGGGACTCGGCACAGATACGCAGTATTTT	CASSPGLGTDTQYF
TRBV2	TRBJ2-1	few	NA	TGTGCCAGCACCTCCGGGCCTCCGAAGGACAATGAGCAGTTCTTC	CASTSGPPKDNEQFF
TRBV5-1	TRBJ2-2	NA	TRBD1	TGCGCCAGCAGCTTGTTCCAGGGGGCAGGGATCACCGGGGAGCTGTTTTTT	CASSLFQGAGITGELFF
TRBV5-4	TRBJ2-1	NA	NA	TGTGCCAGCAGCTTGAGCCGGGGTGAGCAGTTCTTC	CASSLSRGEQFF
TRBV9	TRBJ2-3	NA	TRBD2	TGTGCCAGCAGCGTAGTAGGGAGCGGGGGGGCAGATACGCAGTATTTT	CASSVVGSGGADTQYF
TRBV27	TRBJ1-1	once	NA	TGTGCCAGCAGTTTAAGGGCGGGGGAGACTGAAGCTTTCTTT	CASSLRAGETEAFF
TRBV7-2	TRBJ1-4	NA	NA	TGTGCCAGCAGCTTGACCGCTGCAACTAATGAAAAACTGTTTTTT	CASSLTAATNEKLFF
TRBV4-1	TRBJ2-1	NA	NA	TGCGCCAGCAGCCAAAGGACAGTTAACTACAATGAGCAGTTCTTC	CASSQRTVNYNEQFF
TRBV2	TRBJ1-6	NA	NA	TGTGCCAGCAGCGTGGACAGAAATTCACCCCTCCACTTT	CASSVDRNSPLHF
TRBV12-5	TRBJ2-5	NA	TRBD2	TGTGCTAGTGGCATTCCAGCCCTCCTTCTAGCGGCTATACAAGAGACCCAGTACTTC	CASGIPALLLAAIQETQYF
TRBV9	TRBJ1-3	NA	TRBD1	TGTGCCAGCAGCGTAGGTCTCAGGGGGCGCGGAAACACCATATATTTT	CASSVGLRGRGNTIYF
TRBV6-6	TRBJ1-5	few	NA	TGTGCCAGCAGTTACTCGATAAAGGGAAATCAGCCCCAGCATTTT	CASSYSIKGNQPQHF
TRBV20-1	TRBJ2-3	NA	NA	TGCAGTGCTGGGCCACATACGCAGTATTTT	CSAGPHTQYF
TRBV4-1	TRBJ2-7	NA	NA	TGCGCCAGCAGCCGAGGGGGAGGGAGCGGGGAACCCTACGAGCAGTACTTC	CASSRGGGSGEPYEQYF
TRBV11-1	TRBJ1-6	few	TRBD1	TGTGCCAGCAGCCAGACAGGGTCGAATTCACCCCTCCACTTT	CASSQTGSNSPLHF
TRBV2	TRBJ2-2	NA	NA	TGTGCCAGCAGTGAAACATTCACCGGGGAGCTGTTTTTT	CASSETFTGELFF
TRBV7-2	TRBJ1-2	NA	NA	TGTGCCAGCAGCCCTCGACCAAGTGATGGCTACACCTTC	CASSPRPSDGYTF
TRBV21-1	TRBJ2-2	once	NA	TGTGCCAGCAGCAAAGAGCCTAGCGGGGGGGCCGGGGAGCTGTTTTTT	CASSKEPSGGAGELFF
TRBV7-2	TRBJ2-1	few	TRBD2	TGTGCCAGCAGCTCCAACCTTTTAGCGGGGGGCGGCTACAATGAGCAGTTCTTC	CASSSNLLAGGGYNEQFF
TRBV5-4	TRBJ1-1	NA	TRBD1	TGTGCCAGCAGCTCCGTGGGGGGGGACAGGCGCACTGAAGCTTTCTTT	CASSSVGGDRRTEAFF
TRBV27	TRBJ2-7	NA	NA	TGTGCCAGCAGTCGAGGGGGAAGGATCTACGAGCAGTACTTC	CASSRGGRIYEQYF
TRBV7-8	TRBJ2-1	NA	NA	TGTGCCAGCAGCTTAGAAGGCAACTCCTACAATGAGCAGTTCTTC	CASSLEGNSYNEQFF
TRBV7-2	TRBJ1-1	NA	NA	TGTGCCAGCAGCTTAGTCTCGGGGACTGAAGCTTTCTTT	CASSLVSGTEAFF
TRBV6-1	TRBJ1-5	NA	NA	TGTGCCAGCAGTGAAGCTGACAGCAATCAGCCCCAGCATTTT	CASSEADSNQPQHF
TRBV28	TRBJ2-7	NA	NA	TGTGCCAGCAGTTCCTCCCCTCGTTCGGGACCAGGAAAAGGGTACGAGCAGTACTTC	CASSSSPRSGPGKGYEQYF
TRBV6-6	TRBJ2-1	NA	TRBD2	TGTGCCAGCAGACCCACTAGCGGGAGCCACAATGAGCAGTTCTTC	CASRPTSGSHNEQFF
TRBV15	TRBJ2-7	medium-sized	TRBD1	TGTGCCACCAGCAGAGGAGGCTCAGGGGGCTCCTACGAGCAGTACTTC	CATSRGGSGGSYEQYF
TRBV4-1	TRBJ2-2	once	NA	TGCGCCAGCAGCCAAGGCTCCCTCACCGGGGAGCTGCTTTTT	CASSQGSLTGELLF
TRBV5-1	TRBJ1-4	NA	NA	TGCGCCAGCAGCTTCAGTTCCCTTAATGAAAAACTGTTTTTT	CASSFSSLNEKLFF
TRBV7-9	TRBJ2-7	NA	TRBD1	TGTGCCAGCAGCGCGGGACAGGGAGTGAACGAGCAGTACTTC	CASSAGQGVNEQYF
TRBV5-6	TRBJ2-7	NA	NA	TGTGCCAGCAGCTTAGCAGGGACGAACGAGCAGTACTTC	CASSLAGTNEQYF
TRBV28	TRBJ2-7	NA	TRBD1	TGTGCCAGCAGTCCCAGACAGGGTGTGTCCTCCTACGAGCAGTACTTC	CASSPRQGVSSYEQYF
TRBV9	TRBJ2-7	NA	NA	TGTGCCAGCAGCGTAGGTTTGAGTTCTGGCGAGCAGTACTTC	CASSVGLSSGEQYF
TRBV10-3	TRBJ2-7	few	NA	TGTGCCATCAGTGAGTCTTTTGGAGGGGCCGAGCAGTACTTC	CAISESFGGAEQYF
TRBV6-9	TRBJ2-2	NA	NA	TGTGCCAGCAGTTACCCCACCGGGGAGCTGTTTTTT	CASSYPTGELFF
TRBV7-3	TRBJ2-7	NA	NA	TGTGCCAGCAGCTTAACCCGGGACGGGGAGCAGTACTTC	CASSLTRDGEQYF